This T cell receptor (beta chain) was found in a study of CD4+ T cells in melanoma. TCRdb keeps only in-frame clones here, not all; method: immunoSEQ multiplex PCR. The table has 90,000 to 130,000 clones, approximately 92% seen once. V was shortened by 5 bases and J by 5 bases, with 15 bases between the two germline ends. Per germline, CDR1 MNHNS and CDR2 SASEGT. This CDR3 contains 14 residues. Study-wide results and limits: CD8+ T cell, macrophage and B cell function reportedly correlated with neoantigen-specific CD4+ T cells. In melanoma, neoantigen-specific CD4+ T cells reportedly differed in differentiation state.

Concerning this clone itself: What it binds is unknown.

The sequence was obtained from a human donor with melanoma. The chain couples TRBV6-1 to TRBJ1-1, with D unresolved. The sample comprised peripheral blood. As DNA, the CDR3 is TGTGCCAGCAGTCCAGGAATTTTCGGAACTGAAGCTTTCTTT. It yields the protein CASSPGIFGTEAFF.